This T cell receptor beta chain was sequenced for a study of shared clonotypes between healthy human individuals. Study-wide findings and caveats: Some naive CD4 clonotypes, approximately 4.5%, turned up in common across several donors.

Produced via immunoSEQ multiplex PCR; TCRdb's table is partial and in-frame only. The repertoire consists of around 2.1 million clones, with about 94% occurring once and the leading ten covering roughly 0.13%. Germline CDR1 reads LGHNT; CDR2 reads FRNRAP. J lost 4 bases, V lost 4 bases, and 6 bases had no gene match. The CDR3 is made up of 15 amino acids. Notes on this clone: Its antigen is not known.

The chain recombines TRBV12-5 with TRBJ2-7; 11 bases are shared with TRBD2. The sequence was obtained from a man aged 18 to 30 in good health. The sample taken for sequencing was naive CD4+ T cells sorted from blood. Specified subset: CD45RA+ positively selected. The CDR3 here is CASGSLLAGAYEQYF. As DNA, the CDR3 is TGTGCTAGTGGTTCCCTACTAGCGGGAGCTTACGAGCAGTACTTC.